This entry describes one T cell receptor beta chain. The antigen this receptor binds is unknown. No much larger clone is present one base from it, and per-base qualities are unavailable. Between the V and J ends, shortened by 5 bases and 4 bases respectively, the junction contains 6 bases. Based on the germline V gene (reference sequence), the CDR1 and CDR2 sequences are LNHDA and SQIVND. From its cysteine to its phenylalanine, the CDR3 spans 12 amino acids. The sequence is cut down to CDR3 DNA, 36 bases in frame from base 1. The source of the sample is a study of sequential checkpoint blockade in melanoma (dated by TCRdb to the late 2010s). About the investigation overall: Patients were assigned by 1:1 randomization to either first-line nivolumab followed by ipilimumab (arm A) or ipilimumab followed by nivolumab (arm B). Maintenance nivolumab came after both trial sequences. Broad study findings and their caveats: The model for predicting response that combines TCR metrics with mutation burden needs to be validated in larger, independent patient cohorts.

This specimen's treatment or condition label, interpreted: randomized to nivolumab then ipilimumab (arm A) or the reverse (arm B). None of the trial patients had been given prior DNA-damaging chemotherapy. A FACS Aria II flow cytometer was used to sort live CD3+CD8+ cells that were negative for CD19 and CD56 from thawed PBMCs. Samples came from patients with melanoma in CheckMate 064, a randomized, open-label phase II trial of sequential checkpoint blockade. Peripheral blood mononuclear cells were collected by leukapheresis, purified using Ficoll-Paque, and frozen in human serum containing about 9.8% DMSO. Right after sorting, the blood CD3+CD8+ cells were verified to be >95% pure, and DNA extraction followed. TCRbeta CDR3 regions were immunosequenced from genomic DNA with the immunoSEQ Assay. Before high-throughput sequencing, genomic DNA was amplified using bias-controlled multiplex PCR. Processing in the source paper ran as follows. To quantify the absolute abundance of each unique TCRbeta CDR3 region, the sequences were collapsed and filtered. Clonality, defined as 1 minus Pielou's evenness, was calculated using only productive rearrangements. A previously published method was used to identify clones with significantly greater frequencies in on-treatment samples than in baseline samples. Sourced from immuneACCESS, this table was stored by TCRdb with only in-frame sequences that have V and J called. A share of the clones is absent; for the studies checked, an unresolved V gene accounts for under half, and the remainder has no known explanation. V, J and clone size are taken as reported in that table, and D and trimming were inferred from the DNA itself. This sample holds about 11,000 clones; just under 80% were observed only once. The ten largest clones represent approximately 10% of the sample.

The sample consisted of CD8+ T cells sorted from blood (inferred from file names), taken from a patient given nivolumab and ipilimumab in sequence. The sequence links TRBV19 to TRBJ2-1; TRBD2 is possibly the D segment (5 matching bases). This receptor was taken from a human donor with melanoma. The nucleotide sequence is TGTGCCAGTAGTGGACTGTACAATGAGCAGTTCTTC. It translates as CASSGLYNEQFF.